The sequence of this TCR beta chain was determined in a study of cytomegalovirus exposure and HLA in healthy donors. This PCR relied on a set of 60 Vbeta primers and 13 Jbeta primers. Generated by immunoSEQ multiplex PCR, the TCRdb table keeps only in-frame clones and is missing some. The sample has 130,000 to 150,000 clones; about 80% are singletons. After removal of 8 bases from V and 5 bases from J, the junction contained 4 bases not matched to a gene. The V gene's germline CDR1 is ENHRY and CDR2 SYGVKD. CDR3 length equals 13 residues. The chain employs TRBV10-3 and TRBJ2-3, with TRBD2 identical over 10 bases. The origin of this receptor is a male donor in good health and CMV-seronegative. The sample taken for sequencing was PBMCs. The DNA for the CDR3 is TGTGCCATCGGAGCGGGGGGGAAAGATACGCAGTATTTT. It specifies CAIGAGGKDTQYF.